This entry features one TCR beta chain sequence. There are no base qualities to consult, and no much larger clone falls within one base. This specimen's treatment or condition label, per the study, means: live attenuated yellow fever vaccine strain. A standard Ficoll-Paque protocol was used to isolate PBMCs from peripheral blood. Epitope-specific CD8 T cells were sorted using a dextramer loaded with the yellow fever NS4B epitope peptide, with anti-CD3 and anti-CD8 staining. TriZol was used to extract RNA from bulk PBMCs, from CD4 and CD8 fractions, and from dextramer-positive and dextramer-negative fractions. The CDR3 spans 12 residues, from the cysteine through the phenylalanine. Solely the CDR3 DNA is kept, with 36 bases framed from the first base. CDR1 and CDR2, per the germline V gene (reference sequence), are DFQATT and SNEGSKA. V is pared back by 0 bases and J by 4 bases, with 4 bases lying between the germline termini.

This entry is derived from a study of T cells after yellow fever vaccination (dated by TCRdb to between 2018 and 2021). As for the study more broadly: Libraries from fractions with low cell numbers were prepared with the SMART-Seq v4 Ultra Low Input RNA kit. To track T-cell clones before and after primary and booster YFV17D yellow fever vaccination, bulk TCR alpha and beta repertoires were sequenced longitudinally. Two healthy male donors, one aged 18 to 30 and one aged 30 to 39 years, were included in the cohort. Blood was drawn at multiple timepoints before and after primary and secondary immunization, with bulk PBMC replicates and cell subsets isolated.

Points the paper makes about the study in general: Because abundant contaminating clonotypes from the bulk population could be contained in FACS-sorted repertoires, computational filtering was required. A small share of clonotypes was detected in both CD4 and CD8 compartments, with the overlap likely arising from convergent recombination. The secondary T-cell response was weaker than the primary response but faster, peaking on day 5 instead of day 15. Because the study included only two donors, the extent to which the findings can be generalized is limited. Most clones expanded after primary vaccination (almost 97% of CD4 and approximately 90% of CD8) were re-detected after the booster, suggesting that broad memory maintenance occurred.

TCR cDNA was synthesized by 5'RACE template switching, through which a universal primer site and unique molecular identifiers were introduced. Priming for cDNA synthesis came from both the TCR alpha and TCR beta constant segments. Libraries were amplified in two PCR steps, with sample barcodes and sequencing adapters added in the second step. Sequencing of the libraries was done on either Illumina HiSeq 2500 (2x100 bp) or NovaSeq (2x150 bp). From the authors' description of their analysis: MIGEC handled demultiplexing of reads and collapsing into UMI consensus sequences, while MiXCR performed V(D)J alignment. Vaccine-responding clonotypes were defined with edgeR using replicate PBMC samples, requiring FDR below 0.01 and a log2 fold change above 5 up to day 15. Each bulk clonotype received a CD4 or CD8 identity based on whether the sequenced CD4 or CD8 repertoire contained that clonotype at higher abundance. A clonotype counted as NS4B-specific if enriched at least 10-fold in dextramer-positive versus dextramer-negative fractions, with CD4-biased clonotypes left out. Starting from the raw public reads, TCRdb applied fastp trimming at Q25, assembled clones with MiXCR and retained in-frame beta chains. Rows are combined by CDR3 protein, so each entry shows the most common genes and DNA. For this entry, the V and J calls and clone size follow TCRdb and not the study's own pipeline. This sample gives 50,000 to 65,000 distinct CDR3 sequences in total; about 6.3% of them show up just once. 20% to 25% of the sample lies in the top ten.

The chain joins TRBV20-1 to TRBJ1-3, with no confidently assigned D gene. The TCR sequence derives from a man between 18 and 35 years old who received the YFV17D yellow fever vaccine. The sequencing here drew on CD8+ T cells not binding an NS4B(214-222) dextramer, sorted from PBMCs, taken more than 40 days after the first yellow fever vaccination. The cell subset or site label, as the study defines it: NS4B epitope dextramer-negative CD8 T cells. The CDR3 region has the sequence CSARDPGNTIYF. In nucleotides, the sequence is TGCAGTGCTAGAGACCCGGGAAACACCATATATTTT.